What follows is one T cell receptor beta chain and its context. This record belongs to a study of blood T cell repertoires in COVID-19. Trimming removed 0 bases from V and 3 bases from J, with 12 bases in between. CDR3 size: 15 residues. Germline CDR1 is MNHEY and CDR2 is SVGAGI. Sequencing was performed with immunoSEQ multiplex PCR; in TCRdb, only in-frame clones are kept and a portion is missing. The table has about 280,000 clones, approximately 88% seen once. The source of this sequence is a woman aged 40 to 49 who had recovered from COVID-19. The chain uses TRBV6-5 and TRBJ2-7, with D perhaps matching TRBD1 (5 bases). Sequenced material: PBMCs or T cells enriched from blood (not recorded which). CDR3 sequence: CASSYSSPGFYEQYF. The DNA for the CDR3 is TGTGCCAGCAGTTACTCGAGTCCAGGGTTCTACGAGCAGTACTTC.